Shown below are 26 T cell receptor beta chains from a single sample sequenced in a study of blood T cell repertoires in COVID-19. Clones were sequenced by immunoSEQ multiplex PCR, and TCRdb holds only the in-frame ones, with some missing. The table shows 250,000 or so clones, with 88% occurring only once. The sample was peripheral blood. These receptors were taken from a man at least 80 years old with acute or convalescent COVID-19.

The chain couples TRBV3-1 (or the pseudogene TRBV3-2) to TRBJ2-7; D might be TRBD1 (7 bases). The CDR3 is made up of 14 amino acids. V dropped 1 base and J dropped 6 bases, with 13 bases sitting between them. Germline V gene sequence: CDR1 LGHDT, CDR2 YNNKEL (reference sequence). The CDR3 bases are TGTGCCAGCAGCCAAGTCCACAGGGGAGGCGAGCAGTACTTC. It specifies CASSQVHRGGEQYF.

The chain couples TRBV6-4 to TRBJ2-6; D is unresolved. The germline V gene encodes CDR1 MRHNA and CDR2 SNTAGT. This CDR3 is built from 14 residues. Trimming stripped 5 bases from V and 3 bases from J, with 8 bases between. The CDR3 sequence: CASSREIGANVLTF. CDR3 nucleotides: TGTGCCAGCAGTCGTGAGATTGGGGCCAACGTCCTGACTTTC.

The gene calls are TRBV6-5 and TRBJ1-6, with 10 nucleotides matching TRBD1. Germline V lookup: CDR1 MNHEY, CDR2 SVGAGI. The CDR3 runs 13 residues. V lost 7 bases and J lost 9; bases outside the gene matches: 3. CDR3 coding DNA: TGTGCCAGCACAGACAGGGGGCTTTCACCCCTCCACTTT. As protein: CASTDRGLSPLHF.

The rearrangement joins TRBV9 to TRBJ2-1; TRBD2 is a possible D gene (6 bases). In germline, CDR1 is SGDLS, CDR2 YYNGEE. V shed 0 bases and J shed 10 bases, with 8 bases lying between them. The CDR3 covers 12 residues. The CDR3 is CASSVGGEEQFF. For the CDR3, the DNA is TGTGCCAGCAGCGTAGGGGGGGAGGAGCAGTTCTTC.

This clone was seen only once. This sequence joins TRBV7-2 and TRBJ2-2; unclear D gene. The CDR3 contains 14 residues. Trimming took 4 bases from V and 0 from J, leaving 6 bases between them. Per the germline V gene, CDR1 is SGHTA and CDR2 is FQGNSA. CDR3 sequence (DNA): TGTGCCAGCAGCTGGGCCCCGAACACCGGGGAGCTGTTTTTT. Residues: CASSWAPNTGELFF.

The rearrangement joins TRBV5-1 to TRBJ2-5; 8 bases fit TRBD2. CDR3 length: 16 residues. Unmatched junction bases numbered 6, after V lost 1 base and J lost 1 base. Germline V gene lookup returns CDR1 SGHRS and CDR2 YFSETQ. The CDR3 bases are TGCGCCAGCAGCTTGTACGGGGGGGGTACCCAAGAGACCCAGTACTTC. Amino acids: CASSLYGGGTQETQYF.

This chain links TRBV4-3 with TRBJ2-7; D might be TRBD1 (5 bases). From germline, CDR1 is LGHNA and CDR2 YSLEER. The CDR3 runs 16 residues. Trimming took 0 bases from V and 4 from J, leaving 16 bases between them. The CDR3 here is CASSQDRAVPGYEQYF. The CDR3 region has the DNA TGCGCCAGCAGCCAAGATCGGGCCGTCCCAGGGTACGAGCAGTACTTC.

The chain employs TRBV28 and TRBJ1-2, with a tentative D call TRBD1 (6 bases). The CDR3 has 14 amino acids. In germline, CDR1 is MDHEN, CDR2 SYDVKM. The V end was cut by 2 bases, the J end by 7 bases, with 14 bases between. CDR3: CASSLGGALGGYTF. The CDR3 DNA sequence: TGTGCCAGCAGTTTAGGGGGGGCTCTGGGTGGCTACACCTTC.

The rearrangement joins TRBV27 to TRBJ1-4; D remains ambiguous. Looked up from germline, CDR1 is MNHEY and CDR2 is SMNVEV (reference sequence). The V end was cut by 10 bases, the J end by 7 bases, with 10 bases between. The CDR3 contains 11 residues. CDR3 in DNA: TGTGCCACCCTAGCGGGTGAAAAACTGTTTTTT. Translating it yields CATLAGEKLFF.

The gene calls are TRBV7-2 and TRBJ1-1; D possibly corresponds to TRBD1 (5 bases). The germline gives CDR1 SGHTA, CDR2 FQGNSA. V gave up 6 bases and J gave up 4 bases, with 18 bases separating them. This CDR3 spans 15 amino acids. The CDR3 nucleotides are TGTGCCAGCAGGGGGAGGGCAGGGCAGGGCACTGAAGCTTTCTTT. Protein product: CASRGRAGQGTEAFF.

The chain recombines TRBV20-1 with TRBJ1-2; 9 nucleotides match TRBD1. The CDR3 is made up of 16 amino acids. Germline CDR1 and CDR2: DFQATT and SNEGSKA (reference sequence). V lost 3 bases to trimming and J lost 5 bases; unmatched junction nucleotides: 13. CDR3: CSASRNRGQVNYGYTF. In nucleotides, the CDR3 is TGCAGTGCTAGTAGAAACAGGGGGCAAGTAAATTATGGCTACACCTTC.

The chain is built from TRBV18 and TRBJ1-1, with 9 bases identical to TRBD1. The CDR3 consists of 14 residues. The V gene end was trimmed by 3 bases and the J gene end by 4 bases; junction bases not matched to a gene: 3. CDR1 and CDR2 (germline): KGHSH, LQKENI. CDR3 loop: CASSPDRGVTEAFF. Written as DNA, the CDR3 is TGTGCCAGCTCACCCGACAGGGGGGTCACTGAAGCTTTCTTT.

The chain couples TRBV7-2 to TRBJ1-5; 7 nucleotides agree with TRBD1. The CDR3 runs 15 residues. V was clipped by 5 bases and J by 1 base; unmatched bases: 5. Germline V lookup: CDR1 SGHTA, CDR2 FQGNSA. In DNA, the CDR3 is TGTGCCAGCAGCATAGGCAGGGGGAGCAATCAGCCCCAGCATTTT. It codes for CASSIGRGSNQPQHF.

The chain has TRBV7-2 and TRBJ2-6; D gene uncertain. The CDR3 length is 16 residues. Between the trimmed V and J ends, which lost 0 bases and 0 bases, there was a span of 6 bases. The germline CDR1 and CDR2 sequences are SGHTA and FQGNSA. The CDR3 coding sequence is TGTGCCAGCAGCTTAGCCGTCAGCTCTGGGGCCAACGTCCTGACTTTC. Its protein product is CASSLAVSSGANVLTF. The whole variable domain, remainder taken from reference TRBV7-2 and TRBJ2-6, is GAGVSQSPSNKVTEKGKDVELRCDPISGHTALYWYRQSLGQGLEFLIYFQGNSAPDKSGLPSDRFSAERTGGSVSTLTIQRTQQEDSAVYLCASSLAVSSGANVLTFGAGSRLTVL.

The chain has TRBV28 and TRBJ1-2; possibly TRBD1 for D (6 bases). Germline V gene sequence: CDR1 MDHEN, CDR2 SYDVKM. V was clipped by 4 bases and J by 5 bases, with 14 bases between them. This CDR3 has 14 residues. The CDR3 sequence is CASSWTASPYGYTF. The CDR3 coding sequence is TGTGCCAGCAGTTGGACAGCCTCCCCTTATGGCTACACCTTC.

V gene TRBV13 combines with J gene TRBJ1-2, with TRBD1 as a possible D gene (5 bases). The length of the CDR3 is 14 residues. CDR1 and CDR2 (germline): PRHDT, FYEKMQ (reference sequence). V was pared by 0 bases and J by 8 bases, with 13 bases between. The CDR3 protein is CASSLGGAKQGYTF. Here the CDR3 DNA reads TGTGCCAGCAGCTTAGGAGGGGCTAAGCAAGGCTACACCTTC.

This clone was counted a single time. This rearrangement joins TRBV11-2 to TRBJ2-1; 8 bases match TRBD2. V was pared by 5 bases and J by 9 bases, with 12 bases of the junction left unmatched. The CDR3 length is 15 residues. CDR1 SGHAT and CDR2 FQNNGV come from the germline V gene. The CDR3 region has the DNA TGTGCCAGCAGCCTACGTGGCGGGGGGCGCACTGAGCAGTTCTTC. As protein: CASSLRGGGRTEQFF.

The CDR3 DNA reads TGTGCCAGCAGCCTGAGTGGCACAGATACGCAGTATTTT. This encodes CASSLSGTDTQYF. V usage is TRBV7-8 and J usage is TRBJ2-3; D gene uncertain. Trimming pared 5 bases from V and 1 base from J, leaving 7 bases between. CDR1 SGHVS and CDR2 FQNEAQ come from the germline V gene. CDR3 length equals 13 residues.

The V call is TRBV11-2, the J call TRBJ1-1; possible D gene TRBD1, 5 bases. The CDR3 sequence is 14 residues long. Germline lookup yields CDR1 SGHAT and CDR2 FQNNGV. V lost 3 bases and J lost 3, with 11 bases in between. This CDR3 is CASSLTAGDTEAFF. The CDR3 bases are TGTGCCAGCAGCTTGACAGCTGGGGACACTGAAGCTTTCTTT. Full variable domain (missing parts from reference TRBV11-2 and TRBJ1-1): EAGVAQSPRYKIIEKRQSVAFWCNPISGHATLYWYQQILGQGPKLLIQFQNNGVVDDSQLPKDRFSAERLKGVDSTLKIQPAKLEDSAVYLCASSLTAGDTEAFFGQGTRLTVV.

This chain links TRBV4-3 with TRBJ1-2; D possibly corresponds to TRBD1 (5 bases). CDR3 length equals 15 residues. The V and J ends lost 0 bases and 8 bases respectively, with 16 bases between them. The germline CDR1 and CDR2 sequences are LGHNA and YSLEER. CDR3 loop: CASSQDSPQGGGYTF. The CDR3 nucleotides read TGCGCCAGCAGCCAAGATTCCCCGCAGGGAGGGGGCTACACCTTC.

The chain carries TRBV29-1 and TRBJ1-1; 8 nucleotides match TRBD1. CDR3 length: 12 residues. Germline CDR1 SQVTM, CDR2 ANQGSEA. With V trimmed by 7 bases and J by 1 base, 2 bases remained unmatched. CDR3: CSAGTGNTEAFF. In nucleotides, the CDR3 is TGCAGCGCCGGGACAGGGAACACTGAAGCTTTCTTT.

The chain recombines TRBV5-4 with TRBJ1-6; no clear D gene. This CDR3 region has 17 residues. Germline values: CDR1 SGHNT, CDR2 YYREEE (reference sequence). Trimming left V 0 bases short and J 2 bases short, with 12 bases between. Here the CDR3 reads CASSLDIGSAYNSPLHF. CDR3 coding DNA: TGTGCCAGCAGCTTGGACATTGGGAGCGCCTATAATTCACCCCTCCACTTT.

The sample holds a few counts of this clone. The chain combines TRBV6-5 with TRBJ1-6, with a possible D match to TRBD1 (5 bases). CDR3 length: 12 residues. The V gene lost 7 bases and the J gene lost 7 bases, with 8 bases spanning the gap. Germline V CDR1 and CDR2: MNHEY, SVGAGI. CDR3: CASTGGNSPLHF. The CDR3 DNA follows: TGTGCCAGCACGGGGGGGAATTCACCCCTCCACTTT.

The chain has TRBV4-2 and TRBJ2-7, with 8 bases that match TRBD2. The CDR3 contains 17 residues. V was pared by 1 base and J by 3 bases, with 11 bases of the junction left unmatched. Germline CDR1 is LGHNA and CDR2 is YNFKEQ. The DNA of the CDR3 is TGTGCCAGCAGCCAAGTTCATGGTAGCGGGACAATCTACGAGCAGTACTTC. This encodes CASSQVHGSGTIYEQYF.

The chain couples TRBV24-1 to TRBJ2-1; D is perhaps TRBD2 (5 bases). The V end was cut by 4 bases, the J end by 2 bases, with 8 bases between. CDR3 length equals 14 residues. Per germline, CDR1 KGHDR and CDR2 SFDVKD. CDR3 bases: TGTGCCACCAGTGACCCGGGAACCTACAATGAGCAGTTCTTC. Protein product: CATSDPGTYNEQFF.

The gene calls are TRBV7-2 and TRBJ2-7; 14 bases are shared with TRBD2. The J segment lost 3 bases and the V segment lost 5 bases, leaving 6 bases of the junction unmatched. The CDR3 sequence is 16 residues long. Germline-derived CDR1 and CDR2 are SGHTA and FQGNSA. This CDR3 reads CASSDAGTSGSYEQYF. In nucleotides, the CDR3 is TGTGCCAGCAGCGATGCCGGGACTAGCGGGAGCTACGAGCAGTACTTC.